This T cell receptor (beta chain) was documented in a study of spatial heterogeneity in lung cancer. Findings and limits, study-wide: Mutation counts in tumors were tracked by counts of expanded intratumoral alpha and beta TCRs.

J was trimmed by 0 bases and V by 6 bases; bases with no gene match: 4. This CDR3 comprises 14 residues. In TCRdb, the 5' RACE reads were re-called with MiXCR into one record per CDR3 protein. The sample lists about 10,000 distinct CDR3 sequences, 2.9% occurring once. This clonotype was seen many times. Antigen specificity is unknown. Time point reported: sample taken at primary tumor resection. The clonotype was recovered from a male donor with early-stage non-small cell lung cancer. The chain has TRBV12-3 or TRBV12-4 and TRBJ1-1; 7 bases map to TRBD1. The sequencing used lung tumor tissue, collected at surgery. The CDR3 loop is CASRTGTMNTEAFF. CDR3 in DNA: TGTGCCAGCAGGACAGGGACCATGAACACTGAAGCTTTCTTT.